This T cell receptor beta chain is from a study of cytomegalovirus exposure and HLA in healthy donors. Findings of the study overall: Later analysis suggested most CMV-associated TCR beta chains were HLA-restricted. Excluded: some indistinguishable V segments such as TRBV6-2 and TRBV6-3.

V dropped 3 bases and J dropped 3 bases, with 10 bases sitting between them. CDR3 length: 14 residues. Germline V gives CDR1 SGHTA, CDR2 FQGNSA. Remarks on this clone: Its antigen is unidentified.

Primers for the PCR totalled 60 Vbeta and 13 Jbeta. This table comes from immunoSEQ multiplex PCR, and its TCRdb copy is limited to in-frame clones, with some not included. Found here are 42,000 or so clones, 50% to 55% of them singletons; the top ten hold about 12%. Each donor was nominally healthy when sampled (though unrecorded immune exposures were likely). This receptor was identified in a human donor in good health. The specimen sequenced was PBMCs. This sequence joins TRBV7-2 and TRBJ2-3, with D possibly matching TRBD2 (6 bases). The chain's CDR3 is CASSFSGPTDTQYF. DNA for the CDR3: TGTGCCAGCAGCTTTAGCGGACCAACAGATACGCAGTATTTT.